This TCR beta chain was identified in a study of blood T cells in healthy people across ages. A sample-barcoded 5' primer and a J-beta primer mix were used in a second PCR of roughly 7 to 11 cycles. From the 5' RACE reads, TCRdb called clonotypes with MiXCR, one entry per CDR3 protein. The data hold under 2,000,000 distinct CDR3 sequences, with around half observed a single time. Trimming shortened V by 0 bases and J by 2 bases, and 10 bases separated the two germline ends. Germline V gene lookup returns CDR1 SGHTA and CDR2 FQGNSA. The CDR3 runs to 15 residues. This sequence originates from a woman aged 40 to 49 in good health. The J gene is TRBJ1-2, the V gene TRBV7-2, with D maybe TRBD1 (6 bases). The specimen sequenced was blood. The CDR3 bases are TGTGCCAGCAGCTTAGCGATACAGGGAAACTATGGCTACACCTTC. As protein: CASSLAIQGNYGYTF.